The rows below give T cell receptor beta chains drawn from one sample of a study of T-cell reconstitution after alpha-beta-depleted transplantation in children. TCRdb used MiXCR to reprocess the PCR reads, holding one entry per CDR3 protein. Of a few hundred thousand distinct CDR3 sequences listed, about 9.5% are singletons. Sequencing was performed on PBMCs, taken before TCRalphabeta/CD19-depleted stem cell transplant. Receptors originate from a boy younger than two with acute myeloid leukemia, due to receive a stem cell transplant. CDR3s leave out the opening cysteine and the closing phenylalanine or tryptophan.

V	J	length	CDR3
TRBV7-9	TRBJ2-1	11	ASSADSHNEQF
TRBV28	TRBJ2-1	13	ASTTDRFSYNEQF
TRBV14	TRBJ2-5	15	ASSQDLTSGYQETQY
TRBV20-1	TRBJ2-7	13	SVNSHTGGSDEQY
TRBV5-6	TRBJ2-3	12	ASSLGSSTDTQY
TRBV4-2	TRBJ2-1	14	ASSQGDRSSYNEQF
TRBV5-1	TRBJ1-1	12	ASRWDSLIAEAF
TRBV29-1	TRBJ1-2	10	SVAGQGGGYT
TRBV3-1	TRBJ2-7	13	ASSQDLLQGREQY
TRBV23-1	TRBJ2-1	15	ASSQSPRGRIYNEQF
TRBV4-2	TRBJ2-1	13	ASSQSSGGYNEQF
TRBV5-1	TRBJ1-1	14	ASSLIVGQPNTEAF
TRBV7-9	TRBJ2-2	14	ASSLESAANTGELF
TRBV15	TRBJ1-5	10	ATSRANQPQH
TRBV14	TRBJ2-1	14	ASSQDQRGAYNEQF
TRBV12-3/TRBV12-4	TRBJ2-5	12	ASSLLWGLETQY
TRBV28	TRBJ2-7	14	ASSSFRDRVSYEQY
TRBV7-9	TRBJ2-5	11	ASSSTGKETQY
TRBV28	TRBJ2-6	14	ATAEGERSGANVLT
TRBV11-2	TRBJ1-5	13	ASSLGTGVDQPQH
TRBV7-9	TRBJ1-5	14	ASSQGPRGANQPQH
TRBV2	TRBJ2-5	12	ASSAGAQQETQY
TRBV6-7	TRBJ2-1	8	ASSNNEQF
TRBV24-1	TRBJ2-3	13	ATSDFGGTTDTQY
TRBV24-1	TRBJ2-1	13	ATSLMRGQHNEQF
TRBV6-1	TRBJ1-2	16	ASSPNGALYLTPYGYT
TRBV7-3	TRBJ1-2	11	ASSLTGRVSYT
TRBV19	TRBJ2-1	14	ASSILDRETENEQF
TRBV7-3	TRBJ2-7	11	ASSPAGGHEQY
TRBV28	TRBJ2-5	14	ASSLPSGRAQETQY
TRBV4-3	TRBJ2-1	12	ASSHADRDNEQF
TRBV12-3/TRBV12-4	TRBJ2-5	15	ASSLAAGPGPWETQY
TRBV2	TRBJ2-5	8	ASSEKTQY
TRBV11-3	TRBJ2-1	15	ASSLFPAVAGYNEQF
TRBV5-5	TRBJ2-2	11	ASSTGTGGELF
TRBV5-6	TRBJ2-2	13	ASSKQRATGGELF
TRBV12-3/TRBV12-4	TRBJ2-1	12	ASSLPWGYNEQF
TRBV20-1	TRBJ2-3	16	SARAGTSGSGGTDTQY
TRBV5-5	TRBJ2-5	12	ASSLGPWWETQY
TRBV15	TRBJ2-1	13	ATSRRDRGGNEQF
TRBV5-1	TRBJ2-3	12	ASSRDSPTDTQY
TRBV11-2	TRBJ1-6	12	ASSSSGGGSPLH
TRBV5-1	TRBJ2-7	16	ASSPGAWTSGSTYEQY
TRBV7-2	TRBJ2-2	14	ASSQPGLGNTGELF
TRBV28	TRBJ2-4	12	ATLPGPSEDIQY
TRBV28	TRBJ2-7	11	ASSLGPNYEQY
TRBV5-1	TRBJ2-7	14	ASSSITGASGYEQY
TRBV28	TRBJ2-4	13	ASMGPTGAKNIQY
TRBV7-2	TRBJ2-3	12	ASSFFRNTDTQY
TRBV4-1	TRBJ2-1	10	ASSLIAGKQF